This T cell receptor (beta chain) was sequenced during a study of cytomegalovirus exposure and HLA in healthy donors. Trimming cost V 5 bases and J 3 bases; bases outside gene matches: 3. The CDR3 extends over 15 amino acids. Germline CDR1 reads SGHVS; CDR2 reads FNYEAQ. TCRdb's table, derived via immunoSEQ multiplex PCR, lists solely in-frame clones and lacks some. The table has about 120,000 clones, around 89% seen once; the top ten hold about 6%. This sequence originates from a woman aged 18-29 years in good health and CMV-seropositive. The gene calls are TRBV7-6 and TRBJ2-7; 14 bases match TRBD2. The sequencing sample was made of PBMCs. The CDR3 loop reads CASSPGTSGSYEQYF. CDR3 sequence (DNA): TGTGCCAGCAGCCCCGGGACTAGCGGGAGCTACGAGCAGTACTTC.